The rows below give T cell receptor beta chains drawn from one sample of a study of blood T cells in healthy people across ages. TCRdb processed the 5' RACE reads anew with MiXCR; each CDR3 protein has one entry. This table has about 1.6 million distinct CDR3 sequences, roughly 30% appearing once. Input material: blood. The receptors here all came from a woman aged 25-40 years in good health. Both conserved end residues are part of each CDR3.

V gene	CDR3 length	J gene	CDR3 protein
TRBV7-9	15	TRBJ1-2	CASSLGEMPNYGYTF
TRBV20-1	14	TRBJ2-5	CSAKKQGAPETQYF
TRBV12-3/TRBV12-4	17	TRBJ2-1	CASSLGTGISSYNEQFF
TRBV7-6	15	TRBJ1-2	CASSLEGGPGWGYTF
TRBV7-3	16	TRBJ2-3	CASSSFSGSGTDTQYF
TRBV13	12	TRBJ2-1	CASSSDDNEQFF
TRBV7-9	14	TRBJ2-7	CASSLEGKEYEQYF
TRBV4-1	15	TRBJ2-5	CASSQEWSQGETQYF
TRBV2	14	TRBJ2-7	CATSRDSITYEQYF
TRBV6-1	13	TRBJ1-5	CASSPDRAQPQHF
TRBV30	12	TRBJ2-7	CAYSGRVNEQYF
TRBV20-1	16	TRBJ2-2	CSASSGEGASPGELFF
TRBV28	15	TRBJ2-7	CASSFPSEGHYEQYF
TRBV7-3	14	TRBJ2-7	CASSSGTGLSEQYF
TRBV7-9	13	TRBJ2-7	CASSTVNYHEQYF
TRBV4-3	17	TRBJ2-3	CASSQGGGVRSTDTQYF
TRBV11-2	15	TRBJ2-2	CASNYQTPAVGELFF
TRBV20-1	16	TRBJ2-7	CSASQPSGGRGNEQYF
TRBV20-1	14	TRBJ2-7	CSALFGGGAYEQYF
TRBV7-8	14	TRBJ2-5	CASSPSEGRETQYF
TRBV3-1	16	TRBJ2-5	CASSPRLRANQETQYF
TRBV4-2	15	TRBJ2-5	CASSQDAARRETQYF
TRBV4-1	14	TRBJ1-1	CASSQVPVYTEAFF
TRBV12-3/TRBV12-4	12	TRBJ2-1	CASSSYLSEQFF
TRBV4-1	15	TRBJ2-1	CASSQVGRGNNEQFF
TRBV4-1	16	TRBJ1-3	CASSKRPLASGNTIYF
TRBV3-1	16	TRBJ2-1	CASSQDMGGPSNEQFF
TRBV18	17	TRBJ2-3	CAGSPGLAGDVADTQYF
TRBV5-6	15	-	CASSLPSGGADEQYF
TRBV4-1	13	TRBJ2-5	CASSYSKWETQYF
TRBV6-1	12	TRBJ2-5	CASVRGRETQYF
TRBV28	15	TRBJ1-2	CASSLTPRTGYGYTF
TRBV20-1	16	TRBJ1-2	CSATTQQGILFYGYTF
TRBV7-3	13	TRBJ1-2	CASSLTGGDGYTF
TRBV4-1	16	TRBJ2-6	CASSQEFSSGANVLTF
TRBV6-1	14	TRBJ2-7	CASSLRGSLWDQYF
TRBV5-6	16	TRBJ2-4	CASSLGQVLAKNIQYF